Below, 21 T cell receptor beta chains from the same sample are listed, as sequenced in a study of T cell changes during pregnancy in multiple sclerosis. The protocol was immunoSEQ multiplex PCR, while the TCRdb copy is restricted to in-frame clones and leaves out a portion. The sample records approximately 33,000 clones, almost 90% being singletons. The sample was CD4+ T cells from peripheral blood mononuclear cells, taken in the first trimester of pregnancy. Receptors originate from a female donor in good health, enrolled as a control in a pregnancy study.

This rearrangement joins TRBV6-5 to TRBJ2-7; TRBD1 agrees at 10 bases. The CDR3 loop spans 15 amino acids. With 6 bases clipped from V and 2 bases from J, the junction kept 7 bases outside the gene matches. Germline loops: CDR1 MNHEY, CDR2 SVGAGI. The CDR3 sequence is CASSDRTGGAYEQYF. The CDR3 DNA follows: TGTGCCAGCAGCGACCGGACAGGGGGGGCCTACGAGCAGTACTTC.

The chain is built from TRBV13 and TRBJ1-2; D may be TRBD1 (5 bases). This CDR3 is built from 15 residues. V lost 2 bases and J 4 bases, leaving 14 bases between the germline ends. CDR1 PRHDT and CDR2 FYEKMQ come from the germline V gene (reference sequence). CDR3 sequence: CASSLRQGWFYGYTF. The CDR3 bases are TGTGCCAGCAGCTTAAGGCAGGGATGGTTCTATGGCTACACCTTC. Combining the CDR3 with reference TRBV13 and TRBJ1-2 gives the whole variable domain AAGVIQSPRHLIKEKRETATLKCYPIPRHDTVYWYQQGPGQDPQFLISFYEKMQSDKGSIPDRFSAQQFSDYHSELNMSSLELGDSALYFCASSLRQGWFYGYTFGSGTRLTVV.

The chain has TRBV2 and TRBJ2-5; D possibly corresponds to TRBD2 (6 bases). The V end lost 6 bases, the J end lost 5 bases, and 22 bases lay between the germline ends. Looked up from germline, CDR1 is SNHLY and CDR2 is FYNNEI. The CDR3 runs 16 residues. CDR3 in amino acids: CASSGGPSAAGETQYF. The CDR3 DNA reads as TGTGCCAGCAGCGGGGGACCTTCCGCCGCGGGGGAGACCCAGTACTTC.

J is TRBJ2-3 and V is TRBV4-2, with TRBD1 identical over 7 bases. Trimming removed 4 bases from V and 2 bases from J; junction bases left unmatched: 6. This CDR3 contains 15 residues. Looked up from germline, CDR1 is LGHNA and CDR2 is YNFKEQ. The CDR3 here is CASSLGQANTDTQYF. The CDR3 DNA is TGTGCCAGCAGCCTTGGACAGGCTAACACAGATACGCAGTATTTT.

V and J are TRBV21-1 and TRBJ1-1; the table's D gene call, TRBD1, was not cross checked with the DNA. TRBV21-1 is shown as a pseudogene. The CDR3 loop spans 13 amino acids. Written as DNA, the CDR3 is TGTGCCAGCAGCCCCTCCCCCGTGACAGAAGCTTTCTTT. Its protein product is CASSPSPVTEAFF.

The chain couples TRBV11-3 to TRBJ2-7, with a possible D match to TRBD1 (5 bases). Looked up from germline, CDR1 is SGHNT and CDR2 is YENEEA. The CDR3 loop spans 18 amino acids. Trimming stripped 0 bases from V and 0 bases from J, with 18 bases between. As DNA, the CDR3 is TGTGCCAGCAGCTTAGAGCAGGGCGGCTCACCGAGCTCCTACGAGCAGTACTTC. Translation: CASSLEQGGSPSSYEQYF.

This clone was found a few times. The genes are TRBV6-5 and TRBJ1-2; no definite D call. The CDR3 extends over 15 amino acids. The germline V gene encodes CDR1 MNHEY and CDR2 SVGAGI. The V end was cut by 6 bases, the J end by 7 bases, with 21 bases between. CDR3 amino acids: CASRDYSKRGTGYTF. CDR3 bases: TGTGCCAGCAGAGATTATTCAAAAAGAGGTACTGGCTACACCTTC.

The chain has TRBV7-3 and TRBJ2-3, with D tentatively TRBD1 (5 bases). Germline V gene data show CDR1 as SGHTA and CDR2 as FQGTGA. Trimming pared 1 base from V and 4 bases from J, leaving 9 bases between. This CDR3 region has 14 residues. CDR3 sequence reads: CASSLKGAADTQYF. CDR3 DNA sequence: TGTGCCAGCAGCTTAAAAGGGGCGGCAGATACGCAGTATTTT.

V gene TRBV7-9 combines with J gene TRBJ1-1; possible D gene TRBD1, 6 bases. Trimming removed 5 bases at V and 1 base at J, with 17 bases between. The CDR3 contains 16 residues. Germline CDR1 reads SEHNR; CDR2 reads FQNEAQ (reference sequence). Here the CDR3 reads CASSARGLGQNTEAFF. The CDR3 bases are TGTGCCAGCAGCGCGAGAGGTTTGGGACAGAACACTGAAGCTTTCTTT.

This clone was found a few times. At one of its ends the junction is not consistent with the germline gene, which may arise from a read error. The chain is built from TRBV7-7 and TRBJ1-2, with 7 bases that match TRBD1. The CDR3 has 13 residues. CDR1 is SSHAT and CDR2 is FNYEAQ in the germline V gene (reference sequence). The CDR3 is CASSAQGLDGYTF. In DNA, the CDR3 is TGTGCTAGCAGCGCACAGGGGCTCGATGGCTACACCTTC.

This chain uses TRBV4-3 with TRBJ1-2; perhaps TRBD1 as D (6 bases). The V gene lost 0 bases and the J gene lost 5 bases, with 13 bases spanning the gap. This CDR3 is built from 15 residues. Germline values: CDR1 LGHNA, CDR2 YSLEER. In nucleotides, the CDR3 is TGCGCCAGCAGCCAAGAGGGGGCGCAGAGGTATGGCTACACCTTC. It is translated as CASSQEGAQRYGYTF.

The gene calls are TRBV27 and TRBJ2-7; 10 bases map to TRBD1. The CDR3 has 15 amino acids. Germline V lookup: CDR1 MNHEY, CDR2 SMNVEV (reference sequence). Unmatched junction bases numbered 9, after V lost 5 bases and J lost 5 bases. CDR3 in DNA: TGTGCCAGCAGTACCGGGACAGGGGAATTGCACGAGCAGTACTTC. Protein product: CASSTGTGELHEQYF.

The chain couples TRBV4-3 to TRBJ1-3, with TRBD1 matching over 8 bases. The junction had 6 bases not matched to a gene; V was cut back by 4 bases and J by 4 bases. Germline V gives CDR1 LGHNA, CDR2 YSLEER. This CDR3 region has 15 residues. This CDR3 is CASSPSDREGNTIYF. In nucleotides, the CDR3 is TGCGCCAGCAGCCCATCGGACAGGGAAGGAAACACCATATATTTT.

The V call is TRBV5-6, the J call TRBJ1-4; 8 bases match TRBD1. CDR3 length: 14 amino acids. J gave up 8 bases and V 4 bases, and 7 bases lay outside the gene matches. Germline V CDR1 and CDR2: SGHDT, YYEEEE. CDR3 loop: CASSLQGVREKLFF. Written as DNA, the CDR3 is TGTGCCAGCAGCCTACAGGGGGTAAGGGAAAAACTGTTTTTT. Based on the CDR3 plus reference TRBV5-6 and TRBJ1-4, the full variable domain is DAGVTQSPTHLIKTRGQQVTLRCSPKSGHDTVSWYQQALGQGPQFIFQYYEEEERQRGNFPDRFSGHQFPNYSSELNVNALLLGDSALYLCASSLQGVREKLFFGSGTQLSVL.

This clone was recorded once. J is TRBJ2-3 and V is TRBV2; TRBD2 agrees at 14 bases. The junction had 4 bases not matched to a gene; V was cut back by 6 bases and J by 2 bases. CDR1 is SNHLY, CDR2 FYNNEI, per germline. The CDR3 is made up of 16 amino acids. This CDR3 reads CASRRGLAGDTDTQYF. In DNA, the CDR3 is TGTGCCAGCAGGAGGGGACTAGCGGGGGACACAGATACGCAGTATTTT.

This chain connects TRBV27 to TRBJ1-5; possibly TRBD1 for D (6 bases). CDR3 length: 16 amino acids. V lost 5 bases to trimming and J lost 5 bases, with 19 bases between them. The germline V gene encodes CDR1 MNHEY and CDR2 SMNVEV (reference sequence). CDR3 protein: CASSTSGGGRYQPQHF. DNA of the CDR3: TGTGCCAGCAGTACCTCCGGGGGGGGGCGTTATCAGCCCCAGCATTTT.

The chain couples TRBV5-1 to TRBJ2-1, with D possibly being TRBD2 (7 bases). CDR1 and CDR2 from the germline V gene are SGHRS and YFSETQ. The CDR3 is made up of 15 amino acids. Trimming took off 4 bases at V and 7 bases at J, with 18 bases between the two ends. CDR3 sequence reads: CASSLLGGAYNEQFF. The CDR3 coding sequence is TGCGCCAGCAGCCTCCTGGGGGGGGCGTATAATGAGCAGTTCTTC. Full variable domain (rest looked up from reference TRBV5-1 and TRBJ2-1): KAGVTQTPRYLIKTRGQQVTLSCSPISGHRSVSWYQQTPGQGLQFLFEYFSETQRNKGNFPGRFSGRQFSNSRSEMNVSTLELGDSALYLCASSLLGGAYNEQFFGPGTRLTVL.

This sequence joins TRBV18 and TRBJ2-5; D might be TRBD2 (6 bases). Germline V CDR1 and CDR2: KGHSH, LQKENI. V was clipped by 3 bases and J by 13 bases, with 18 bases between them. The length of the CDR3 is 13 residues. The CDR3 coding sequence is TGTGCCAGCTCACCCTCGGACTCCCGGGAGCCGTACTTC. Translation: CASSPSDSREPYF.

The chain employs TRBV5-1 and TRBJ2-2, with a tentative D call TRBD2 (5 bases). V was shortened by 2 bases and J by 7 bases, with 15 bases between the two germline ends. Germline assignment: CDR1 SGHRS and CDR2 YFSETQ. CDR3 size: 15 residues. CDR3 coding DNA: TGCGCCAGCAGCTTATACGGGATTGGGGACGGGGAGCTGTTTTTT. The encoded protein is CASSLYGIGDGELFF.

CDR3: CASSISGSYEQYF. CDR3 nucleotide sequence: TGTGCCAGCTCCATCTCGGGCTCCTACGAGCAGTACTTC. V is TRBV18 and J is TRBJ2-7; D gene uncertain. The germline V gene has CDR1 KGHSH and CDR2 LQKENI. This CDR3 comprises 13 residues. V was shortened by 6 bases and J by 0 bases, with 9 bases between the two germline ends.

The V gene is TRBV11-1, the J gene TRBJ2-7, with 8 nucleotides matching TRBD2. J lost 3 bases, V lost 5 bases, and 6 bases had no gene match. The germline V gene encodes CDR1 SGHAT and CDR2 FQDESV (reference sequence). The CDR3 is 14 residues long. Written as DNA, the CDR3 is TGTGCCAGCAGCACGGGGACTAGATACTACGAGCAGTACTTC. Its protein is CASSTGTRYYEQYF.